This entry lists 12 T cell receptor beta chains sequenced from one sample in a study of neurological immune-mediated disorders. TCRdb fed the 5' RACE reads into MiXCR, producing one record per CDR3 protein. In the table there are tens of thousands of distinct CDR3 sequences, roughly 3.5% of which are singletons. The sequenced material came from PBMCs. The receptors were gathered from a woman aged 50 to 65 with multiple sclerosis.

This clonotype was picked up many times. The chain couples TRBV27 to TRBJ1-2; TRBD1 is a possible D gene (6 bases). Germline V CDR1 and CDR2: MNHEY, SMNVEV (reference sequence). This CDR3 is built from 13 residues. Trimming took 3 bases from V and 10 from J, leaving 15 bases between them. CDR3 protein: CASSFNRVGSYTF. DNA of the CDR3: TGTGCCAGCAGTTTCAACAGGGTGGGATCCTACACCTTC.

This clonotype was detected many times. CDR3: CASSLAIKVTYEQYF. CDR3 in DNA: TGTGCCAGCAGCTTAGCGATAAAAGTAACCTACGAGCAGTACTTC. This chain joins TRBV7-9 and TRBJ2-7, with D unresolved. This CDR3 is built from 15 residues. Germline V lookup: CDR1 SEHNR, CDR2 FQNEAQ (reference sequence). Trimming took 0 bases from V and 2 from J, leaving 11 bases between them.

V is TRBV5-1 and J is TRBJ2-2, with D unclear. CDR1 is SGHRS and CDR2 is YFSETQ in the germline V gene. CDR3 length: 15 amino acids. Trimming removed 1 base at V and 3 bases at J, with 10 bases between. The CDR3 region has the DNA TGCGCCAGCAGCTTGTGGGGTTTGGACACCGGGGAGCTGTTTTTT. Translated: CASSLWGLDTGELFF.

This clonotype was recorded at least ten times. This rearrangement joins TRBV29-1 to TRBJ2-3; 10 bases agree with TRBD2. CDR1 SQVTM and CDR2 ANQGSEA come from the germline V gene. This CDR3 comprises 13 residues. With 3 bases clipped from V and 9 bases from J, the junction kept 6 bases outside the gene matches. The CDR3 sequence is CSVEGLAGATQYF. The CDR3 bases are TGCAGCGTTGAGGGGCTAGCGGGAGCCACGCAGTATTTT.

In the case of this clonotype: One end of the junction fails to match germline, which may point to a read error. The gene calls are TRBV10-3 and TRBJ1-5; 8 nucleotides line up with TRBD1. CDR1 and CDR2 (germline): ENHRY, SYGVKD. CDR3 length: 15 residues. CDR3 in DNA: TGTGCCATCAGTGACTCGGACAGGGTCGATCAGCCCCAGAATTTT. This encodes CAISDSDRVDQPQNF.

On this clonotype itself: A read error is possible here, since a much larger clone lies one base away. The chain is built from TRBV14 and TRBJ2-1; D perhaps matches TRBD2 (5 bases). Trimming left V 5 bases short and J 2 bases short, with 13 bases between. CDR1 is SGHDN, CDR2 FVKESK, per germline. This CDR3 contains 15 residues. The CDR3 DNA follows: TGTGCCAGCAGCAGATTAGCGCGAGCCTACAATGAGCAGTTCTTC. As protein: CASSRLARAYNEQFF.

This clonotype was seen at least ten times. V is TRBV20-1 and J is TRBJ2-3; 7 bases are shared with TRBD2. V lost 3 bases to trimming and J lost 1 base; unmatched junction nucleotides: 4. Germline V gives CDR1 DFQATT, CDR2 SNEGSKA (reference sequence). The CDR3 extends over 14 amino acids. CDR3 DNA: TGCAGTGCTAGCTCCGCGGGAGGCACAGATACGCAGTATTTT. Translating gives CSASSAGGTDTQYF.

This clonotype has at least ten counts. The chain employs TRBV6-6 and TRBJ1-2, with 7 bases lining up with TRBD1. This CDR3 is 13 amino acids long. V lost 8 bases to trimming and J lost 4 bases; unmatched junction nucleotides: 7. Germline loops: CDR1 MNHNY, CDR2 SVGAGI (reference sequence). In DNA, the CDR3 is TGTGCCAGCGGAAACAGGGGAGCCTATGGCTACACCTTC. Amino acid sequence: CASGNRGAYGYTF.

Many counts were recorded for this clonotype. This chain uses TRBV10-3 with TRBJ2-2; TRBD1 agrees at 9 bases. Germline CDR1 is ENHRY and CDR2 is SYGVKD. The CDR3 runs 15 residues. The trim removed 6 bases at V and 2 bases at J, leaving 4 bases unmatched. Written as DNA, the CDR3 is TGTGCCATCAGACGACAGGGGGTCAACACCGGGGAGCTGTTTTTT. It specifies CAIRRQGVNTGELFF.

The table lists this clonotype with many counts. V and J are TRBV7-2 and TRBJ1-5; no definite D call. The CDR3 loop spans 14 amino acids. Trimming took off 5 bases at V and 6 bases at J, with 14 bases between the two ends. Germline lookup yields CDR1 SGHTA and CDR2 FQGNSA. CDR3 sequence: CASSPGPGRQPQHF. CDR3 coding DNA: TGTGCCAGCAGCCCCGGGCCTGGACGTCAGCCCCAGCATTTT.

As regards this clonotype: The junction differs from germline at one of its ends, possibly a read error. CDR3 sequence: CSAESDRDSNQPQNF. The CDR3 coding sequence is TGCAGTGCTGAGAGCGACCGTGATAGCAATCAGCCCCAGAATTTT. This chain links TRBV20-1 with TRBJ1-5, with unresolved D. Germline values: CDR1 DFQATT, CDR2 SNEGSKA (reference sequence). The CDR3 is 15 residues long.

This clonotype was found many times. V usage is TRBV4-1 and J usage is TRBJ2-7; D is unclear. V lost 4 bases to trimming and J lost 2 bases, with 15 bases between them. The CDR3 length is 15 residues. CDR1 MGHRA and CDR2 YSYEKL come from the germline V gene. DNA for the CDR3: TGCGCCAGCAGCCCGCGGACGCTTGATACCTACGAGCAGTACTTC. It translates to CASSPRTLDTYEQYF.